This T cell receptor beta chain was captured by sequencing in a study of OX40 agonist ivuxolimab in advanced cancers. Study in general: The study gave patients intravenous ivuxolimab at 0.01 to 10 mg/kg every 2 weeks. In three patients, partial responses were observed, one with hepatocellular carcinoma and two with cutaneous melanoma. At around 81% male, the cohort had a mean age of about 60 years, ranging from 23 to 79. Broader study findings: Some nonresponders also had low normalized T-cell clonal expansion.

CDR1 LGHNA and CDR2 YSLEER come from the germline V gene. Trimming took 0 bases from V and 6 from J, leaving 8 bases between them. The CDR3 loop spans 13 amino acids. To note about this clone: Its antigen is not known.

The protocol was immunoSEQ multiplex PCR, while the TCRdb copy is restricted to in-frame clones and leaves out a portion. The sample includes tens of thousands of clones, over 80% of them seen just once. The V call is TRBV4-3, the J call TRBJ1-2; D remains unclear. This specimen consisted of CD4+ or CD8+ T cells sorted from blood, obtained in a trial of the OX40 agonist ivuxolimab. The TCR sequence derives from an adult with an advanced solid tumor such as melanoma, head and neck, liver or kidney cancer. As DNA, the CDR3 is TGCGCCAGCAGCCAAGATGGAAGGAATGGCTACACCTTC. Its protein is CASSQDGRNGYTF.